The 14 T cell receptor beta chains given below trace back to one sample, sequenced in a study of shared clonotypes between healthy human individuals (dated by TCRdb to 2020 to 2021). The library was built by means of the immunoSEQ multiplex PCR assay. Imported from immuneACCESS, the table was reduced by TCRdb to in-frame sequences with V and J called. These copies leave out some clones; in studies compared against another copy, an unresolved V gene accounts for under half, and the cause of the remainder is not known. The sample table lists about 2.1 million clones, 90% to 95% of them with a count of one. The top ten constitute around 1.8% of the sample. CD8 naive samples were obtained by positive selection for CCR7 among CD45RO-negative cells, yielding a CD45RA+CCR7+ population from which TemRA cells were excluded. Input material: naive CD8+ T cells from PBMCs. The cell subset or site label here, explained by the study, means: CD45RA+CCR7+. Receptors were obtained from a man between 18 and 35 years old in good health. Some clones in this sample may be carry-over from other donors' samples.

This chain links TRBV14 with TRBJ2-1; D is ambiguous. CDR3 size: 16 residues. Germline values: CDR1 SGHDN, CDR2 FVKESK. V gave up 0 bases and J gave up 4 bases, with 13 bases separating them. The CDR3 sequence is CASSQDSQTLYNEQFF. The CDR3 bases are TGTGCCAGCAGCCAAGATTCCCAGACACTATACAATGAGCAGTTCTTC.

This clone was seen once. The genes are TRBV9 and TRBJ2-7, with 10 nucleotides matching TRBD2. This CDR3 comprises 15 residues. Per the germline V gene, CDR1 is SGDLS and CDR2 is YYNGEE. J gave up 6 bases and V 0 bases, and 6 bases lay outside the gene matches. CDR3 bases: TGTGCCAGCAGCGTAGTAGCGGGAGGTCTGTCCGAGCAGTACTTC. It translates to CASSVVAGGLSEQYF.

V usage is TRBV27 and J usage is TRBJ2-7, with D unclear. V lost 6 bases, J lost 4 bases, and 22 bases lay in between. CDR1 is MNHEY, CDR2 SMNVEV, per germline (reference sequence). The CDR3 is 16 residues long. CDR3 DNA: TGTGCCAGCAGCCAATCGCTGCGAGCCCTCGGGTACGAGCAGTACTTC. The encoded protein is CASSQSLRALGYEQYF.

V is TRBV5-4 and J is TRBJ1-2, with D possibly being TRBD1 (6 bases). The CDR3 consists of 15 residues. Germline V gives CDR1 SGHNT, CDR2 YYREEE (reference sequence). Trimming pared 0 bases from V and 6 bases from J, leaving 15 bases between. This chain's CDR3 is CASSLVGGVINGYTF. In nucleotides, the CDR3 is TGTGCCAGCAGCTTGGTGGGGGGCGTAATCAATGGCTACACCTTC.

The J gene is TRBJ2-1, the V gene TRBV15; 11 bases map to TRBD2. Losses at the gene ends were 6 bases for V and 4 bases for J; bases not matched to a gene: 5. This CDR3 is 15 amino acids long. Germline V lookup: CDR1 LNHNV, CDR2 YYDKDF (reference sequence). In DNA, the CDR3 is TGTGCCACCAGTCCGGGACTAGCGGAATACAATGAGCAGTTCTTC. Encoded protein: CATSPGLAEYNEQFF.

This chain connects TRBV7-8 to TRBJ1-1; D gene ambiguous. Trimming shortened V by 4 bases and J by 0 bases, and 15 bases separated the two germline ends. Germline lookup yields CDR1 SGHVS and CDR2 FQNEAQ. The CDR3 is 16 amino acids. CDR3 protein: CASSSPQSQMNTEAFF. For the CDR3, the DNA is TGTGCCAGCAGCTCCCCACAGAGCCAGATGAACACTGAAGCTTTCTTT.

The chain links TRBV5-5 to TRBJ2-7; D may be TRBD1 or TRBD2 (5 bases each). Germline loops: CDR1 SGHKS, CDR2 YYEKEE (reference sequence). CDR3 length equals 16 residues. Between the trimmed V and J ends, which lost 3 bases and 3 bases, there was a span of 19 bases. CDR3 amino acids: CASSSRGRDGDYEQYF. The CDR3 DNA reads TGTGCCAGCAGCTCGAGGGGTCGTGACGGGGACTACGAGCAGTACTTC.

V usage is TRBV28 and J usage is TRBJ2-7, with TRBD2 as a possible D gene (6 bases). Trimming left V 5 bases short and J 6 bases short, with 14 bases between. The CDR3 has 13 residues. The germline V gene has CDR1 MDHEN and CDR2 SYDVKM. CDR3 loop: CASSPLAVSEQYF. The CDR3 DNA is TGTGCCAGCAGTCCATTAGCGGTCTCCGAGCAGTACTTC.

J is TRBJ1-5 and V is TRBV28, with 11 bases aligning to TRBD1. J lost 6 bases, V lost 1 base, and 2 bases had no gene match. The germline V gene encodes CDR1 MDHEN and CDR2 SYDVKM. This CDR3 contains 15 residues. CDR3 sequence: CASSLYGTGGQPQHF. CDR3 DNA sequence: TGTGCCAGCAGTTTATACGGGACAGGGGGTCAGCCCCAGCATTTT.

The J gene is TRBJ2-1, the V gene TRBV4-3; 11 nucleotides align to TRBD2. The V gene's germline CDR1 is LGHNA and CDR2 YSLEER. This CDR3 has 15 amino acids. With V trimmed by 4 bases and J by 4 bases, 3 bases remained unmatched. Written as DNA, the CDR3 is TGCGCCAGCAGCCCGACTAGCGGGGCTTACAATGAGCAGTTCTTC. Its translation is CASSPTSGAYNEQFF.

This clone was picked up one time. The V gene is TRBV7-9, the J gene TRBJ2-7; TRBD2 might be the D (6 bases). The CDR3 has 15 amino acids. Trimming removed 1 base at V and 2 bases at J, with 12 bases between. In germline, CDR1 is SEHNR, CDR2 FQNEAQ (reference sequence). This CDR3 reads CASSLETRTPYEQYF. As DNA, the CDR3 is TGTGCCAGCAGCTTAGAGACTAGAACACCCTACGAGCAGTACTTC.

On this clone itself: Other nucleotide sequences in the sample specify the same CDR3. V is TRBV9 and J is TRBJ2-1; D unclear. Germline V lookup: CDR1 SGDLS, CDR2 YYNGEE. V lost 0 bases, J lost 9 bases, and 10 bases lay in between. The CDR3 totals 13 residues. The CDR3 sequence is CASSVGGDGEQFF. The CDR3 DNA is TGTGCCAGCAGCGTAGGAGGAGATGGTGAGCAGTTCTTC.

The gene calls are TRBV28 and TRBJ2-2; 9 bases agree with TRBD2. The length of the CDR3 is 14 residues. V shed 6 bases and J 5 bases; nucleotides not matched to a gene: 4. Germline V lookup: CDR1 MDHEN, CDR2 SYDVKM. CDR3 residues: CASRLAGFTGELFF. Written as DNA, the CDR3 is TGTGCCAGCAGACTAGCGGGTTTTACCGGGGAGCTGTTTTTT.

This chain's CDR3 is CASSELPSGITHNEQFF. CDR3 DNA: TGTGCCAGCAGTGAATTGCCTAGCGGGATAACACACAATGAGCAGTTCTTC. The chain couples TRBV2 to TRBJ2-1, with 9 nucleotides matching TRBD2. Unmatched junction bases numbered 10, after V lost 2 bases and J lost 5 bases. This CDR3 contains 17 residues. The germline gives CDR1 SNHLY, CDR2 FYNNEI.